This T cell receptor (beta chain) was captured in a study of blood T cell repertoires in COVID-19. Turning to the study itself: Sources were T cells, B-cell-depleted T cells, or PBMCs; the material itself was cDNA or gDNA.

This CDR3 is 17 amino acids long. Unmatched junction bases numbered 6, after V lost 1 base and J lost 2 bases. CDR1 and CDR2 (germline): KGHSH, LQKENI. Assay used: immunoSEQ multiplex PCR; TCRdb lists only in-frame clones, some missing. This table holds 350,000 to 450,000 clones, nearly 90% found once. Donors were grouped by their self-reported clinical history. The material sequenced was PBMCs or T cells enriched from blood (not recorded which). The chain employs TRBV18 and TRBJ2-3; the match to TRBD1 covers 10 bases. This receptor was identified in a woman younger than 35 who had been exposed to COVID-19. Here the CDR3 DNA reads TGTGCCAGCTCACCACTCCCGACAGGGGGCGTCACAGATACGCAGTATTTT. It codes for CASSPLPTGGVTDTQYF.